What follows are 10 T cell receptor beta chains derived from one specimen sequenced in a study of cytomegalovirus exposure and HLA in healthy donors. Primers included in the PCR were 60 Vbeta and 13 Jbeta primers. The data were produced by immunoSEQ multiplex PCR, yet TCRdb's version contains in-frame clones alone and is incomplete. The sample records some 160,000 clones, over 70% being singletons. The sample taken for sequencing was PBMCs. These receptors all stem from a young woman in good health and CMV-seronegative.

The chain has TRBV28 and TRBJ2-5; possibly TRBD1 for D (5 bases). The end of the DNA aligns better with TRBJ2-7, so the J call may be wrong. Germline CDR1 is MDHEN and CDR2 is SYDVKM. This CDR3 contains 13 residues. The CDR3, as DNA: TGTGCCAGCAAGCAAACAGGCTCCTACGAGCAGTACTTC. Protein sequence: CASKQTGSYEQYF.

This chain links TRBV10-3 with TRBJ2-5, with 11 nucleotides matching TRBD2. Germline CDR1 ENHRY, CDR2 SYGVKD. Trimming at V came to 6 bases and at J to 5 bases, leaving 8 bases not matched to a gene. The CDR3 consists of 15 residues. CDR3: CAIRSLAGGRETQYF. The CDR3 DNA reads as TGTGCCATCAGATCCCTAGCGGGGGGACGTGAGACCCAGTACTTC.

The gene calls are TRBV5-5 and TRBJ1-4; TRBD1 agrees at 8 bases. Germline trimming cut 2 bases from V and 8 bases from J; bases unmatched to any gene: 8. This CDR3 spans 15 amino acids. Germline CDR1 reads SGHKS; CDR2 reads YYEKEE (reference sequence). DNA for the CDR3: TGTGCCAGCAGCTTTGGTACAGGGGACAGGGAAAAACTGTTTTTT. This codes for CASSFGTGDREKLFF.

The chain carries TRBV28 and TRBJ1-4, with TRBD1 identical over 7 bases. CDR1 MDHEN and CDR2 SYDVKM come from the germline V gene. The V segment lost 1 base and the J segment 7 bases; nucleotides outside the gene matches: 3. The CDR3 contains 14 residues. CDR3 in amino acids: CASSLYRGGEKLFF. The CDR3 nucleotides are TGTGCCAGCAGTTTATACAGGGGCGGTGAAAAACTGTTTTTT.

This CDR3 is CASSSAGLPVGARGYTF. CDR3 nucleotide sequence: TGTGCCAGCAGTTCCGCCGGGCTCCCGGTTGGGGCTCGTGGCTACACCTTC. This chain links TRBV27 with TRBJ1-2, with TRBD1 as a possible D gene (5 bases). This CDR3 region has 17 residues. In germline, CDR1 is MNHEY, CDR2 SMNVEV (reference sequence). The V end lost 4 bases, the J end lost 7 bases, and 25 bases lay between the germline ends.

This clone came up once. This CDR3 reads CASSITGIQPQHF. The CDR3 DNA is TGTGCCAGCAGTATAACAGGGATCCAGCCCCAGCATTTT. The V gene is TRBV2, the J gene TRBJ1-5; TRBD1 might be the D (6 bases). The CDR3 is 13 amino acids. The V end lost 5 bases, the J end lost 7 bases, and 12 bases lay between the germline ends. Per the germline V gene, CDR1 is SNHLY and CDR2 is FYNNEI.

The count of this clone is one. This chain joins TRBV6-1 and TRBJ1-6, with D tentatively TRBD1 (5 bases). V was clipped by 10 bases and J by 7 bases, with 11 bases between them. The CDR3 has 12 amino acids. Germline V lookup: CDR1 MNHNS, CDR2 SASEGT. CDR3: CATNTGNSPLHF. As DNA, the CDR3 is TGTGCCACCAATACAGGAAATTCACCCCTCCACTTT.

The chain combines TRBV10-3 with TRBJ1-2; 8 nucleotides match TRBD1. This CDR3 region has 12 residues. Germline assignment: CDR1 ENHRY and CDR2 SYGVKD. V shed 5 bases, J shed 8 bases, and the junction held 4 bases outside the gene matches. DNA for the CDR3: TGTGCCATCAGTAGACAGGGGATGGGCTACACCTTC. It translates to CAISRQGMGYTF.

The chain has TRBV6-5 and TRBJ1-1, with TRBD1 matching 7 bases. The ends lost 2 bases at V and 1 base at J; junction bases unmatched: 7. The CDR3 extends over 16 amino acids. Germline loops: CDR1 MNHEY, CDR2 SVGAGI. In DNA form, the CDR3 reads TGTGCCAGCAGTTACGTTCCGGGACAGAGGAACACTGAAGCTTTCTTT. Translated: CASSYVPGQRNTEAFF.

V and J are TRBV5-1 and TRBJ2-7; 8 bases are shared with TRBD1. The V segment lost 0 bases and the J segment 7 bases; nucleotides outside the gene matches: 15. CDR1 is SGHRS, CDR2 YFSETQ, per germline. This CDR3 contains 17 residues. The CDR3 loop is CASSLGGSRTGPTEQYF. CDR3 bases: TGCGCCAGCAGCTTGGGGGGAAGCCGGACAGGGCCTACGGAGCAGTACTTC.